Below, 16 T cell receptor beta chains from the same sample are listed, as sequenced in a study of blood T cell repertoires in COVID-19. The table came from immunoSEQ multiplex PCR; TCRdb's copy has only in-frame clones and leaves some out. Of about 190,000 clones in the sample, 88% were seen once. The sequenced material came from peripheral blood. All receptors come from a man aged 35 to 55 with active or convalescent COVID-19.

The CDR3 region has the DNA TGCGCCAGCAGCCAGAGGGGAACAGGGGAGGCCTATGGCTACACCTTC. Its protein is CASSQRGTGEAYGYTF. The genes are TRBV4-1 and TRBJ1-2; the match to TRBD1 covers 7 bases. The CDR3 contains 16 residues. The V and J ends lost 3 bases and 4 bases, in that order; junction bases with no gene match: 11. Germline V gene lookup returns CDR1 MGHRA and CDR2 YSYEKL.

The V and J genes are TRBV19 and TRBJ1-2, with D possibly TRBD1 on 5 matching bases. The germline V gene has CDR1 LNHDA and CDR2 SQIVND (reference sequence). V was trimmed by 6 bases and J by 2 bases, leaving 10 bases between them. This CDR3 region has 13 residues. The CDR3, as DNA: TGTGCCAGTAGGGTCAGGGAAAACTATGGCTACACCTTC. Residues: CASRVRENYGYTF. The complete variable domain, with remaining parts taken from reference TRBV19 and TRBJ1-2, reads DGGITQSPKYLFRKEGQNVTLSCEQNLNHDAMYWYRQDPGQGLRLIYYSQIVNDFQKGDIAEGYSVSREKKESFPLTVTSAQKNPTAFYLCASRVRENYGYTFGSGTRLTVV.

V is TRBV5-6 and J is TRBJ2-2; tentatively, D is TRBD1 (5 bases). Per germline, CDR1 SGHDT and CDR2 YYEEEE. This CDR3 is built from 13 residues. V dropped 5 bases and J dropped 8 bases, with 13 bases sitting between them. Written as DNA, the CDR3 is TGTGCCAGCAGACCGACAGTCGCGGGGGAGCTGTTTTTT. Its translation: CASRPTVAGELFF.

CDR3 nucleotides: TGTGCCAGCAGCGGGGGGGACAGGAAGAAGTCCTACGAGCAGTACTTC. Its protein product is CASSGGDRKKSYEQYF. The chain joins TRBV5-6 to TRBJ2-7; perhaps TRBD1 as D (8 bases). The CDR3 contains 16 residues. V was cut by 4 bases and J by 1 base, with 18 bases left in between. Germline values: CDR1 SGHDT, CDR2 YYEEEE.

The CDR3 DNA follows: TGTGCCAGCAGTTACTCGGGACTAGTCTTCCACGAGCAGTACTTC. This translates into CASSYSGLVFHEQYF. The chain couples TRBV6-5 to TRBJ2-7, with 8 bases lining up with TRBD2. V gave up 0 bases and J gave up 5 bases; unmatched junction bases: 6. Germline lookup yields CDR1 MNHEY and CDR2 SVGAGI. The length of the CDR3 is 15 residues.

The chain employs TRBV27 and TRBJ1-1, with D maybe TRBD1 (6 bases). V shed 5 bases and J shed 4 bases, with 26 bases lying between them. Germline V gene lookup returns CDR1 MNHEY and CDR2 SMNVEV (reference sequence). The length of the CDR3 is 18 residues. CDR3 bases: TGTGCCAGCAGTCCCACCGGCCGGGCAGGGGTGAGAGGCACTGAAGCTTTCTTT. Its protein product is CASSPTGRAGVRGTEAFF.

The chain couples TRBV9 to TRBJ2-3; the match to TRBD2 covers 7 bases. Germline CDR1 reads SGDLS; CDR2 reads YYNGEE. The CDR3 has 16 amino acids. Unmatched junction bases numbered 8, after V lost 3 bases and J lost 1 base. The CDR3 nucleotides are TGTGCCAGCAGCGGCCGGAGCGGGATGGGCACAGATACGCAGTATTTT. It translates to CASSGRSGMGTDTQYF.

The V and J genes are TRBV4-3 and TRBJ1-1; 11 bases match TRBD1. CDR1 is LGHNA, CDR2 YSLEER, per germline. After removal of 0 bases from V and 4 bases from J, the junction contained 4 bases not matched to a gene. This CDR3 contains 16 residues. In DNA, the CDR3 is TGCGCCAGCAGCCAAGAAACCGGGACAGGGGGCACTGAAGCTTTCTTT. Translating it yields CASSQETGTGGTEAFF.

The CDR3 region has the DNA TGCGCCAGCAGCTTGCAGAGGCTCCCTAATGAAAAACTGTTTTTT. Translation gives CASSLQRLPNEKLFF. The V gene is TRBV5-1, the J gene TRBJ1-4; the D is unclear. The V end lost 1 base, the J end lost 3 bases, and 10 bases lay between the germline ends. CDR1 and CDR2 from the germline V gene are SGHRS and YFSETQ. The length of the CDR3 is 15 residues.

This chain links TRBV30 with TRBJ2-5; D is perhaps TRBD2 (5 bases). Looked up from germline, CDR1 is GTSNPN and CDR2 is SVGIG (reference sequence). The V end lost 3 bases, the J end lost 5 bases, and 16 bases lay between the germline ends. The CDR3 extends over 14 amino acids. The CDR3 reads CAWRLLVASETQYF. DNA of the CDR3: TGTGCCTGGAGACTACTAGTAGCTAGCGAGACCCAGTACTTC.

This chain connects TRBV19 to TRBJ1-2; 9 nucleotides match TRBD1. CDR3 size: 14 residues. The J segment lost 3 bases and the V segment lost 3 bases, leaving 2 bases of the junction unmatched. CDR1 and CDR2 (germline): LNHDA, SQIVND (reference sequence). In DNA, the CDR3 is TGTGCCAGTAGTATCAGGGACAGGGACTATGGCTACACCTTC. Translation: CASSIRDRDYGYTF.

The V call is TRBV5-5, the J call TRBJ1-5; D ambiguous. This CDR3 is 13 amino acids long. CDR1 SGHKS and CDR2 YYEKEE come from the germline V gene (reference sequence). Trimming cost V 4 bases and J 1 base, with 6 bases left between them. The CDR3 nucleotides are TGTGCCAGCAGCCCCGGGAGCAATCAGCCCCAGCATTTT. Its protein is CASSPGSNQPQHF. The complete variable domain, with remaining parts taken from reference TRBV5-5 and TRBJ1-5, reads DAGVTQSPTHLIKTRGQQVTLRCSPISGHKSVSWYQQVLGQGPQFIFQYYEKEERGRGNFPDRFSARQFPNYSSELNVNALLLGDSALYLCASSPGSNQPQHFGDGTRLSIL.

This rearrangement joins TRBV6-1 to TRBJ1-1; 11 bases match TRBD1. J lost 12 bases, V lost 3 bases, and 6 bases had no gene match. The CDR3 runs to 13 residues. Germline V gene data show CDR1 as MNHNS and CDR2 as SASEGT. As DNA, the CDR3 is TGTGCCAGCAGTGACAGGACAGGGGGCGTTTCTTTCTTT. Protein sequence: CASSDRTGGVSFF.

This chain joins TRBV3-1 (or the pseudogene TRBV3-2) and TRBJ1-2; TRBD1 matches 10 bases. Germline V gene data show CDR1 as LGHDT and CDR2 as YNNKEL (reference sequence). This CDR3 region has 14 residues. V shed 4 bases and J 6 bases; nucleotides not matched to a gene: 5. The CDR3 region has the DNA TGTGCCAGCAGCCGCCGGGACAGGGGAAATGGCTACACCTTC. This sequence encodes CASSRRDRGNGYTF.

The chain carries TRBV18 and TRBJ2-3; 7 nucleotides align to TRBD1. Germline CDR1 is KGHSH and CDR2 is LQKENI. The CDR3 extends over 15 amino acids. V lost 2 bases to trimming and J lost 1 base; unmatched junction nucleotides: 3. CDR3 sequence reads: CASSPWDRGTDTQYF. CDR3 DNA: TGTGCCAGCTCACCATGGGACAGAGGCACAGATACGCAGTATTTT.

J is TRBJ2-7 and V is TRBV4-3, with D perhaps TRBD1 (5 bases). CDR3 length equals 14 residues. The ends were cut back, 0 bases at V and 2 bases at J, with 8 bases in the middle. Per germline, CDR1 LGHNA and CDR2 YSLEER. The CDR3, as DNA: TGCGCCAGCAGCCAAGATCCAGGGACCTACGAGCAGTACTTC. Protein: CASSQDPGTYEQYF.